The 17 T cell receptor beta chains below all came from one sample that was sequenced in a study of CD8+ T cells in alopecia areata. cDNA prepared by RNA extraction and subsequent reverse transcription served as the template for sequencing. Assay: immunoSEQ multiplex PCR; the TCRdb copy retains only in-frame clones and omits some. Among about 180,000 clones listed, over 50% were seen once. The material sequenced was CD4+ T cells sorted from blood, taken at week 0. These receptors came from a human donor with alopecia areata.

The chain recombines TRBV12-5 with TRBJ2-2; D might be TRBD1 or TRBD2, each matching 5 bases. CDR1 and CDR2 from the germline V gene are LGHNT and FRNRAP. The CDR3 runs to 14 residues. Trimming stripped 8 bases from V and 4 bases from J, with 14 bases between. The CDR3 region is CASRWVGRTGELFF. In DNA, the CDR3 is TGTGCTAGTCGGTGGGTGGGACGCACCGGGGAGCTGTTTTTT.

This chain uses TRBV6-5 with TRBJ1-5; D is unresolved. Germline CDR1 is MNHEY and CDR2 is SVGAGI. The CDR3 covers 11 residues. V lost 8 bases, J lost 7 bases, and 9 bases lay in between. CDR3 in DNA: TGTGCCAGCGTTCAAGGGCAGCCCCAGCATTTT. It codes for CASVQGQPQHF.

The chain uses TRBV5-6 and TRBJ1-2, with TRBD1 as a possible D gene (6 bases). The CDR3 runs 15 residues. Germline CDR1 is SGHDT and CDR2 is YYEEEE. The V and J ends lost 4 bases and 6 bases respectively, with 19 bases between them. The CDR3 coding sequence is TGTGCCAGCAGCCAACAGGGACGCCGGAGAAATGGCTACACCTTC. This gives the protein CASSQQGRRRNGYTF.

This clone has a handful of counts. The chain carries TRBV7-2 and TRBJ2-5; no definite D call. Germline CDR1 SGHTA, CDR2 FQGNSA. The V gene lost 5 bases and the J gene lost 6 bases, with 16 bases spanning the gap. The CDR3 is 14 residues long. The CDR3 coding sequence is TGTGCCAGCAGCCCCCCACCCGCGGAAAAGACCCAGTACTTC. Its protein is CASSPPPAEKTQYF. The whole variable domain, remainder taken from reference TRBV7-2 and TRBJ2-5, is GAGVSQSPSNKVTEKGKDVELRCDPISGHTALYWYRQSLGQGLEFLIYFQGNSAPDKSGLPSDRFSAERTGGSVSTLTIQRTQQEDSAVYLCASSPPPAEKTQYFGPGTRLLVL.

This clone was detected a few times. The CDR3 here is CASSPGTGGIVIEELFF. CDR3 coding DNA: TGTGCCAGCAGCCCCGGGACAGGGGGAATTGTGATTGAGGAACTGTTTTTT. The rearrangement links TRBV4-2 to TRBJ1-4; the match to TRBD1 covers 11 bases. Germline V CDR1 and CDR2: LGHNA, YNFKEQ. The CDR3 has 17 residues. V gave up 4 bases and J gave up 12 bases; unmatched junction bases: 16.

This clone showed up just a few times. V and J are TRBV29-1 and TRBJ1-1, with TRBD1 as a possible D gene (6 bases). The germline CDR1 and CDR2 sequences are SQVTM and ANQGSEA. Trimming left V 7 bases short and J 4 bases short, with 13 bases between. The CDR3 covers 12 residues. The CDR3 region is CSGLEGGTEAFF. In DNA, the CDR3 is TGCAGCGGACTAGAAGGGGGCACTGAAGCTTTCTTT.

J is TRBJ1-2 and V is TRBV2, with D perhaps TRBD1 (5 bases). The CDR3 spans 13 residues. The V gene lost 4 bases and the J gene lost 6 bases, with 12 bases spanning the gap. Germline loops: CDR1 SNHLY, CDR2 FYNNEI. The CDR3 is CASSGLGQHGYTF. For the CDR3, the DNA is TGTGCCAGCAGTGGTTTGGGGCAGCATGGCTACACCTTC. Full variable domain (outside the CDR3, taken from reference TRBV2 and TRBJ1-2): EPEVTQTPSHQVTQMGQEVILRCVPISNHLYFYWYRQILGQKVEFLVSFYNNEISEKSEIFDDQFSVERPDGSNFTLKIRSTKLEDSAMYFCASSGLGQHGYTFGSGTRLTVV.

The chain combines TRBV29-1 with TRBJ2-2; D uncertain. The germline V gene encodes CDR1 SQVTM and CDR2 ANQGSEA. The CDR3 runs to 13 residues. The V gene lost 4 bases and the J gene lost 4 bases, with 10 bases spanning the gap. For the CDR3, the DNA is TGCAGCGTTGGGCCCGTCCTCACCGGGGAGCTGTTTTTT. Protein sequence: CSVGPVLTGELFF.

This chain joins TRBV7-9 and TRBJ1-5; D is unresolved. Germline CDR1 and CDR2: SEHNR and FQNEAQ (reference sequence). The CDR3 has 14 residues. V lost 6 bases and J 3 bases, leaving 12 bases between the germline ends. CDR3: CASSSAGINQPQHF. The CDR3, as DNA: TGTGCCAGCAGTAGTGCGGGGATCAATCAGCCCCAGCATTTT.

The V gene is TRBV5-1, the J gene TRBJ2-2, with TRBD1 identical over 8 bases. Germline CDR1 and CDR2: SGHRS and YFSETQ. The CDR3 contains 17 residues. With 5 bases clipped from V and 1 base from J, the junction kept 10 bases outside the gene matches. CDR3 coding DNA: TGCGCCAGCAGTCCGAACCCCGGACAGGGGAACACCGGGGAGCTGTTTTTT. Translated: CASSPNPGQGNTGELFF.

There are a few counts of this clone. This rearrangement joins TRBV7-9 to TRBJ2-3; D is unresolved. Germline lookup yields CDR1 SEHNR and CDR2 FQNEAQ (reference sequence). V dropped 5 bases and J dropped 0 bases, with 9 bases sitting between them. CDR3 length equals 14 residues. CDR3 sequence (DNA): TGTGCCAGCAGCGCTGAGACTAGCACAGATACGCAGTATTTT. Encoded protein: CASSAETSTDTQYF.

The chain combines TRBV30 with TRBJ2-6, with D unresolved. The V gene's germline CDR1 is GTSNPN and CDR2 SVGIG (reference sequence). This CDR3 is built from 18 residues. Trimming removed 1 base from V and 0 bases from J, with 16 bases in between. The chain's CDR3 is CAWSGEPLWNSGANVLTF. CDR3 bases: TGTGCCTGGAGTGGAGAGCCCCTGTGGAACTCTGGGGCCAACGTCCTGACTTTC.

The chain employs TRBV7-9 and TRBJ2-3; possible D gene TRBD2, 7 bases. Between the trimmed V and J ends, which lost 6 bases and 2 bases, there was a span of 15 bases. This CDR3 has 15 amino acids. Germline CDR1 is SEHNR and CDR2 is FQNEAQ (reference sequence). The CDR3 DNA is TGTGCCAGCAGTTACGGCCGGGGGGCCACAGATACGCAGTATTTT. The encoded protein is CASSYGRGATDTQYF.

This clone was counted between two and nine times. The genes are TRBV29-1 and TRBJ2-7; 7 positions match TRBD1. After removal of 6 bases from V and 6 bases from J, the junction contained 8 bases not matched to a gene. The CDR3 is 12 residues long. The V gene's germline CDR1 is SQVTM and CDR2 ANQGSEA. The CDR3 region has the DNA TGCAGCGTGCAGACAGGGTATCCCGAGCAGTACTTC. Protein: CSVQTGYPEQYF.

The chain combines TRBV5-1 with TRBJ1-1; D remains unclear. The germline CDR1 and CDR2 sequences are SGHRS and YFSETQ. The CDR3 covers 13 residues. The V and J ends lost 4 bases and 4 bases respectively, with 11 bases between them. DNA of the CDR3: TGCGCCAGCAGCCCCTCCAGTACCACTGAAGCTTTCTTT. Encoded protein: CASSPSSTTEAFF.

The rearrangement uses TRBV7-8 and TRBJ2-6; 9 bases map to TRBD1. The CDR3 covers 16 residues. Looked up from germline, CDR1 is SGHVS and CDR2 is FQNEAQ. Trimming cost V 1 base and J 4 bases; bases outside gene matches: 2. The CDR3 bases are TGTGCCAGCAGCTTAGAACAGGGGGCCGGGGCCAACGTCCTGACTTTC. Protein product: CASSLEQGAGANVLTF.

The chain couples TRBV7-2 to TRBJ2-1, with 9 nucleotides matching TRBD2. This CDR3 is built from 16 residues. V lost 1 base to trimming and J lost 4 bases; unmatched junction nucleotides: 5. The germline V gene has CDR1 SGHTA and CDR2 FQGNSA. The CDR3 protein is CASSLGSSGGYNEQFF. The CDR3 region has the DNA TGTGCCAGCAGCTTAGGGAGTAGCGGGGGATACAATGAGCAGTTCTTC.